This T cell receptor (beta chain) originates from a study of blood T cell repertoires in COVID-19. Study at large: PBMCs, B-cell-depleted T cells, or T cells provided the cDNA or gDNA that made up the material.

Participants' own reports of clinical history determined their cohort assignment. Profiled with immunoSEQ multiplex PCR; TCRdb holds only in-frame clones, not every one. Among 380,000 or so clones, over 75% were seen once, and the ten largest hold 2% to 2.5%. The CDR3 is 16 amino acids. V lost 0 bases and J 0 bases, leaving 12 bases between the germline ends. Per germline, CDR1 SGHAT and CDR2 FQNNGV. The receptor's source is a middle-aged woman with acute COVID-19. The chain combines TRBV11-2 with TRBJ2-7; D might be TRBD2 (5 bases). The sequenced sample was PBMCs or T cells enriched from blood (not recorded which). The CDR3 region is CASSLDRTGSSYEQYF. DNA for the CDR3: TGTGCCAGCAGCTTAGATAGGACGGGGAGCTCCTACGAGCAGTACTTC. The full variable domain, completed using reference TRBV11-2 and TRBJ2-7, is EAGVAQSPRYKIIEKRQSVAFWCNPISGHATLYWYQQILGQGPKLLIQFQNNGVVDDSQLPKDRFSAERLKGVDSTLKIQPAKLEDSAVYLCASSLDRTGSSYEQYFGPGTRLTVT.